Presented here are 23 T cell receptor beta chains from one specimen sequenced in a study of beta chain features in type 1 diabetes. Findings of the study overall: Among patients with Type 1 diabetes, TCRB CDR3s were moderately but significantly shorter in every one of the four CD4+ subsets.

No antigen has been identified for these receptors. Since all of the isolated RNA was reverse transcribed, expressed TCRB transcripts were what got sequenced. Here immunoSEQ multiplex PCR was the method, and the copy in TCRdb shows in-frame clones only, minus some. The sample yields 20,000 to 25,000 clones, more than 45% seen once. Sequencing was carried out using stem cell memory CD4+ T cells from blood. These receptor sequences come from a man aged 18 to 30 with type 1 diabetes.

This clone was counted only a few times. This chain joins TRBV9 and TRBJ2-1, with TRBD1 identical over 11 bases. The germline V gene encodes CDR1 SGDLS and CDR2 YYNGEE. The CDR3 covers 16 residues. V dropped 3 bases and J dropped 7; count of bases not matched to a gene: 9. The CDR3 DNA follows: TGTGCCAGCAGCGCCACGGGACAGGGGGGTTTGAATGAGCAGTTCTTC. It is translated as CASSATGQGGLNEQFF.

The CDR3 DNA reads TGTGCCAGCTCAACCGACAGGGCCTACGAGCAGTACTTC. Encoded protein: CASSTDRAYEQYF. The chain uses TRBV18 and TRBJ2-5; TRBD1 agrees at 7 bases. The closer fit of TRBJ2-7 to the DNA end suggests the J call may be wrong. There are 13 residues in the CDR3. The germline gives CDR1 KGHSH, CDR2 LQKENI.

The chain links TRBV7-2 to TRBJ1-1, with D tentatively TRBD1 (6 bases). The CDR3 contains 16 residues. V shed 4 bases and J shed 1 base, with 16 bases lying between them. Per germline, CDR1 SGHTA and CDR2 FQGNSA. CDR3 loop: CASSSQGPGANTEAFF. As DNA, the CDR3 is TGTGCCAGCAGCTCACAGGGCCCCGGGGCGAACACTGAAGCTTTCTTT.

The chain couples TRBV5-4 to TRBJ1-6; maybe TRBD1 (6 bases). V lost 0 bases to trimming and J lost 7 bases, with 8 bases between them. The CDR3 covers 14 residues. Germline CDR1 reads SGHNT; CDR2 reads YYREEE (reference sequence). CDR3 nucleotide sequence: TGTGCCAGCAGCTTGGGGACAGAGAATTCACCCCTCCACTTT. Translation: CASSLGTENSPLHF.

This clone was observed a handful of times. The chain has TRBV6-1 and TRBJ2-2; 7 nucleotides line up with TRBD1. Losses at the gene ends were 10 bases for V and 0 bases for J; bases not matched to a gene: 5. Germline V gene sequence: CDR1 MNHNS, CDR2 SASEGT. The CDR3 extends over 14 amino acids. The CDR3 is CAITTGANTGELFF. The CDR3, as DNA: TGTGCCATCACCACAGGGGCGAACACCGGGGAGCTGTTTTTT.

J is TRBJ1-6 and V is TRBV9, with 8 bases lining up with TRBD1. Germline-derived CDR1 and CDR2 are SGDLS and YYNGEE. There are 16 residues in the CDR3. J was trimmed by 7 bases and V by 5 bases; bases with no gene match: 11. The CDR3 reads CASRDERTGRNSPLHF. For the CDR3, the DNA is TGTGCCAGCAGGGACGAGAGGACAGGGAGGAATTCACCCCTCCACTTT.

The chain links TRBV28 to TRBJ2-7; 13 bases line up with TRBD2. Trimming at V came to 7 bases and at J to 7 bases, leaving 10 bases not matched to a gene. This CDR3 comprises 15 residues. The V gene's germline CDR1 is MDHEN and CDR2 SYDVKM. Here the CDR3 reads CASNPTSGGAGEQYF. The CDR3 coding sequence is TGTGCCAGCAATCCAACTAGCGGGGGGGCGGGGGAGCAGTACTTC.

This clone was detected once. J is TRBJ1-1 and V is TRBV4-1; TRBD1 is a possible D gene (6 bases). CDR1 is MGHRA, CDR2 YSYEKL, per germline. V lost 0 bases, J lost 6 bases, and 14 bases lay in between. The CDR3 is made up of 15 amino acids. CDR3 coding DNA: TGCGCCAGCAGCCAAGACAGGGGATTGTATGCTGAAGCTTTCTTT. Protein: CASSQDRGLYAEAFF.

The rearrangement uses TRBV5-1 and TRBJ2-5, with TRBD2 as a possible D gene (5 bases). The CDR3 has 16 amino acids. Germline CDR1 and CDR2: SGHRS and YFSETQ. The V and J ends lost 5 bases and 1 base respectively, with 18 bases between them. The CDR3 is CASRSQRAVRQETQYF. The CDR3 DNA reads as TGCGCCAGCAGATCGCAGCGAGCGGTCCGCCAAGAGACCCAGTACTTC.

The rearrangement joins TRBV28 to TRBJ2-1; no firm D call. Germline V lookup: CDR1 MDHEN, CDR2 SYDVKM. The CDR3 is 13 amino acids. Trimming cost V 7 bases and J 3 bases, with 10 bases left between them. The CDR3 DNA is TGTGCCAGCACCCGAGCAATCTACAATGAGCAGTTCTTC. Translation gives CASTRAIYNEQFF.

The rearrangement joins TRBV2 to TRBJ1-1, with D perhaps TRBD1 (5 bases). The V end was cut by 4 bases, the J end by 1 base, with 10 bases between. Germline CDR1 is SNHLY and CDR2 is FYNNEI. This CDR3 is 14 amino acids long. The CDR3 spells CASSGRAANTEAFF. The CDR3 nucleotides read TGTGCCAGCAGTGGCAGGGCTGCGAACACTGAAGCTTTCTTT.

The chain uses TRBV9 and TRBJ2-6; D remains unclear. The germline gives CDR1 SGDLS, CDR2 YYNGEE. V was pared by 0 bases and J by 4 bases, with 2 bases between. The CDR3 totals 13 residues. CDR3 sequence: CASSVVGANVLTF. Here the CDR3 DNA reads TGTGCCAGCAGCGTAGTAGGGGCCAACGTCCTGACTTTC.

This clone qualifies as medium-sized. The chain couples TRBV28 to TRBJ2-4, with 8 bases aligning to TRBD1. The CDR3 extends over 15 amino acids. Germline V gene data show CDR1 as MDHEN and CDR2 as SYDVKM. The ends lost 5 bases at V and 0 bases at J; junction bases unmatched: 3. The CDR3 bases are TGTGCCAGCAGTCTACAGGGGGAAGCCAAAAACATTCAGTACTTC. Amino acid sequence: CASSLQGEAKNIQYF. The whole variable domain, remainder taken from reference TRBV28 and TRBJ2-4, is DVKVTQSSRYLVKRTGEKVFLECVQDMDHENMFWYRQDPGLGLRLIYFSYDVKMKEKGDIPEGYSVSREKKERFSLILESASTNQTSMYLCASSLQGEAKNIQYFGAGTRLSVL.

CDR3 coding DNA: TGCGCCAGCAGCTTGGGCCTTAGCGGGAAGATAATCCTAAACGAGCAGTACTTC. Amino acid sequence: CASSLGLSGKIILNEQYF. V is TRBV5-1 and J is TRBJ2-7; 8 bases are a match to TRBD2. Germline V gene sequence: CDR1 SGHRS, CDR2 YFSETQ. Trimming at V came to 0 bases and at J to 5 bases, leaving 16 bases not matched to a gene. This CDR3 comprises 18 residues.

The chain carries TRBV5-4 and TRBJ2-2; TRBD1 is a possible D gene (5 bases). V lost 0 bases to trimming and J lost 1 base, with 7 bases between them. The CDR3 length is 15 residues. Germline V lookup: CDR1 SGHNT, CDR2 YYREEE (reference sequence). The CDR3 DNA is TGTGCCAGCAGCTTGGGGCAGGGGAACACCGGGGAGCTGTTTTTT. It encodes CASSLGQGNTGELFF. The whole variable domain, filled in from reference TRBV5-4 and TRBJ2-2, reads ETGVTQSPTHLIKTRGQQVTLRCSSQSGHNTVSWYQQALGQGPQFIFQYYREEENGRGNFPPRFSGLQFPNYSSELNVNALELDDSALYLCASSLGQGNTGELFFGEGSRLTVL.

The chain links TRBV7-9 to TRBJ1-4; 9 nucleotides align to TRBD1. The CDR3 is made up of 16 amino acids. Germline V gene data show CDR1 as SEHNR and CDR2 as FQNEAQ (reference sequence). V shed 4 bases, J shed 5 bases, and the junction held 8 bases outside the gene matches. The chain's CDR3 is CASSSGTGTGNEKLFF. The CDR3 bases are TGTGCCAGCAGCTCCGGGACAGGGACGGGAAATGAAAAACTGTTTTTT.

The sample holds a few counts of this clone. The chain recombines TRBV5-1 with TRBJ2-3; 10 bases line up with TRBD1. This CDR3 contains 15 residues. Germline CDR1 reads SGHRS; CDR2 reads YFSETQ. J lost 5 bases, V lost 1 base, and 4 bases had no gene match. CDR3 sequence reads: CASSLLGTGVDTQYF. The CDR3 DNA reads TGCGCCAGCAGCTTGTTAGGGACAGGGGTAGATACGCAGTATTTT.

This clone appeared a few times. This sequence joins TRBV5-4 and TRBJ2-5, with 9 bases identical to TRBD2. CDR1 and CDR2 (germline): SGHNT, YYREEE (reference sequence). The CDR3 spans 16 residues. J gave up 5 bases and V 2 bases, and 10 bases lay outside the gene matches. The chain's CDR3 is CASSLSAGAGGETQYF. The CDR3 coding sequence is TGTGCCAGCAGCTTATCGGCGGGTGCGGGGGGGGAGACCCAGTACTTC. Looking up the rest from reference TRBV5-4 and TRBJ2-5 gives the full variable domain: ETGVTQSPTHLIKTRGQQVTLRCSSQSGHNTVSWYQQALGQGPQFIFQYYREEENGRGNFPPRFSGLQFPNYSSELNVNALELDDSALYLCASSLSAGAGGETQYFGPGTRLLVL.

V and J are TRBV27 and TRBJ1-2; 9 bases agree with TRBD1. V was clipped by 6 bases and J by 8 bases; unmatched bases: 13. Germline V gives CDR1 MNHEY, CDR2 SMNVEV (reference sequence). The CDR3 length is 15 residues. CDR3 bases: TGTGCCAGCAGCGCTCCGGGACAGGGTGTCGGAGGCTACACCTTC. This translates into CASSAPGQGVGGYTF.

CDR3 nucleotide sequence: TGCGCCAGCAGCGAACTAGCAACAGATACGCAGTATTTT. Amino acids: CASSELATDTQYF. The J gene is TRBJ2-3, the V gene TRBV5-1; D possibly corresponds to TRBD2 (6 bases). V was trimmed by 4 bases and J by 3 bases, leaving 9 bases between them. Per the germline V gene, CDR1 is SGHRS and CDR2 is YFSETQ. This CDR3 comprises 13 residues.

V usage is TRBV2 and J usage is TRBJ2-4; no clear D. V was pared by 5 bases and J by 0 bases, with 11 bases between. Germline CDR1 is SNHLY and CDR2 is FYNNEI. This CDR3 comprises 15 residues. DNA of the CDR3: TGTGCCAGCAGTTCAAGTCTACTAGCCAAAAACATTCAGTACTTC. Protein sequence: CASSSSLLAKNIQYF.

The V call is TRBV18, the J call TRBJ2-5, with 11 bases lining up with TRBD1. There are 15 residues in the CDR3. The germline V gene encodes CDR1 KGHSH and CDR2 LQKENI. The V segment lost 3 bases and the J segment 4 bases; nucleotides outside the gene matches: 4. Here the CDR3 reads CASSPRTGGLETQYF. The CDR3 region has the DNA TGTGCCAGCTCACCCCGGACAGGGGGCTTAGAGACCCAGTACTTC. Full variable domain (rest looked up from reference TRBV18 and TRBJ2-5): NAGVMQNPRHLVRRRGQEARLRCSPMKGHSHVYWYRQLPEEGLKFMVYLQKENIIDESGMPKERFSAEFPKEGPSILRIQQVVRGDSAAYFCASSPRTGGLETQYFGPGTRLLVL.

The chain employs TRBV7-9 and TRBJ1-1; 8 bases match TRBD1. The V segment lost 4 bases and the J segment 10 bases; nucleotides outside the gene matches: 5. Per the germline V gene, CDR1 is SEHNR and CDR2 is FQNEAQ (reference sequence). The CDR3 is made up of 12 amino acids. The CDR3 reads CASSSIDRGAFF. The CDR3 region has the DNA TGTGCCAGCAGCTCAATCGACAGGGGAGCTTTCTTT.